Listed here are 9 T cell receptor beta chains from one sample, sequenced in a study of T cell changes during pregnancy in multiple sclerosis. This table comes from immunoSEQ multiplex PCR, and its TCRdb copy is limited to in-frame clones, with some not included. The sample contains 45,000 to 65,000 clones, around 93% of which appear only once. Sample: peripheral blood, taken after pregnancy. Receptors were obtained from a female donor in good health, enrolled as a control in a pregnancy study.

The chain couples TRBV6-5 to TRBJ1-6; D might be TRBD1 (6 bases). Germline V gene data show CDR1 as MNHEY and CDR2 as SVGAGI. V gave up 7 bases and J gave up 10 bases, with 20 bases separating them. This CDR3 is 15 amino acids long. The CDR3 nucleotides are TGTGCCAGCACGGCGGGGGGCGTCTGGGAGTCACCCCTCCACTTT. It translates to CASTAGGVWESPLHF.

This sequence joins TRBV29-1 and TRBJ1-2; D is perhaps TRBD1 (6 bases). This CDR3 is 15 amino acids long. Looked up from germline, CDR1 is SQVTM and CDR2 is ANQGSEA. The germline V and J ends were trimmed by 4 bases and 6 bases, with 21 bases remaining between them. The CDR3, as DNA: TGCAGCGTTGGGGGGCCAGACCAATTAAGTCATGGCTACACCTTC. This sequence encodes CSVGGPDQLSHGYTF. The full variable domain, completed using reference TRBV29-1 and TRBJ1-2, is SAVISQKPSRDICQRGTSLTIQCQVDSQVTMMFWYRQQPGQSLTLIATANQGSEATYESGFVIDKFPISRPNLTFSTLTVSNMSPEDSSIYLCSVGGPDQLSHGYTFGSGTRLTVV.

The V and J genes are TRBV4-3 and TRBJ2-1, with TRBD2 as a possible D gene (5 bases). This CDR3 comprises 15 residues. Germline V gives CDR1 LGHNA, CDR2 YSLEER. The ends were cut back, 0 bases at V and 8 bases at J, with 14 bases in the middle. The CDR3 region has the DNA TGCGCCAGCAGCCAAGATCGCCTAGTTAGCGATGAGCAGTTCTTC. Protein product: CASSQDRLVSDEQFF.

The CDR3 loop reads CASSPGTGETEAFF. The CDR3 nucleotides read TGTGCCAGCTCACCAGGGACAGGGGAGACTGAAGCTTTCTTT. The chain combines TRBV18 with TRBJ1-1; 10 nucleotides line up with TRBD1. V trimming: 2 bases; J trimming: 5 bases; junction bases outside the gene matches: 2. Germline V gives CDR1 KGHSH, CDR2 LQKENI. The CDR3 has 14 amino acids.

The chain combines TRBV10-3 with TRBJ2-7; 9 positions agree with TRBD2. Germline lookup yields CDR1 ENHRY and CDR2 SYGVKD. The trim removed 0 bases at V and 5 bases at J, leaving 2 bases unmatched. CDR3 length equals 14 residues. CDR3 in DNA: TGTGCCATCAGTGAGTCAGCTAGCGGGAACGAGCAGTACTTC. Amino acids: CAISESASGNEQYF.

The chain carries TRBV7-3 and TRBJ2-2, with D hard to call. In germline, CDR1 is SGHTA, CDR2 FQGTGA. V was pared by 5 bases and J by 7 bases, with 8 bases between. The CDR3 spans 12 residues. The CDR3 loop is CASSRVDGELFF. The CDR3 DNA follows: TGTGCCAGCAGCCGGGTGGACGGGGAGCTGTTTTTT.

The sample holds one count of this clone. The gene calls are TRBV12-5 and TRBJ2-4; D gene unclear. CDR3 size: 14 residues. The germline gives CDR1 LGHNT, CDR2 FRNRAP. V was trimmed by 6 bases and J by 0 bases, leaving 9 bases between them. CDR3 amino acids: CASGLTGAKNIQYF. CDR3 nucleotide sequence: TGTGCTAGTGGCCTGACGGGAGCCAAAAACATTCAGTACTTC.

A note on this clone: The junction and the germline gene differ at one end; a read error may be behind it. V and J are TRBV7-7 and TRBJ2-1; tentatively, D is TRBD1 (5 bases). The CDR3 is 16 amino acids. CDR1 is SSHAT and CDR2 is FNYEAQ in the germline V gene (reference sequence). This CDR3 reads CASSLALGAGNNEQFF. The CDR3 DNA reads as TGTGCTAGCAGCTTAGCATTAGGGGCAGGGAACAATGAGCAGTTCTTC. The full variable domain, completed using reference TRBV7-7 and TRBJ2-1, is GAGVSQSPRYKVTKRGQDVTLRCDPISSHATLYWYQQALGQGPEFLTYFNYEAQPDKSGLPSDRFSAERPEGSISTLTIQRTEQRDSAMYRCASSLALGAGNNEQFFGPGTRLTVL.

This clone came up once. The chain uses TRBV9 and TRBJ2-1, with 9 positions matching TRBD1. CDR3 size: 15 residues. The junction had 6 bases not matched to a gene; V was cut back by 4 bases and J by 4 bases. Germline V CDR1 and CDR2: SGDLS, YYNGEE. The CDR3 spells CASSRGQGTYNEQFF. The CDR3, as DNA: TGTGCCAGCAGCCGAGGACAGGGGACATACAATGAGCAGTTCTTC.